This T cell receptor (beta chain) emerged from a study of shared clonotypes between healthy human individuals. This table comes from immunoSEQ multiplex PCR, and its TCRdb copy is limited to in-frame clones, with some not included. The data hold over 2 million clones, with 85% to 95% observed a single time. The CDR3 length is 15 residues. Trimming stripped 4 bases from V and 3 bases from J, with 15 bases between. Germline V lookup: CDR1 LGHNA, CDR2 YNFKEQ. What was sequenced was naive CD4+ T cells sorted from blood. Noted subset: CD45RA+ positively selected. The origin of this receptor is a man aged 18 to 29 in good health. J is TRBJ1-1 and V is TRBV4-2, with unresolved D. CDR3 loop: CASSRLGGPDTEAFF. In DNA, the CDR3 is TGTGCCAGCAGCCGCCTCGGAGGCCCAGACACTGAAGCTTTCTTT.